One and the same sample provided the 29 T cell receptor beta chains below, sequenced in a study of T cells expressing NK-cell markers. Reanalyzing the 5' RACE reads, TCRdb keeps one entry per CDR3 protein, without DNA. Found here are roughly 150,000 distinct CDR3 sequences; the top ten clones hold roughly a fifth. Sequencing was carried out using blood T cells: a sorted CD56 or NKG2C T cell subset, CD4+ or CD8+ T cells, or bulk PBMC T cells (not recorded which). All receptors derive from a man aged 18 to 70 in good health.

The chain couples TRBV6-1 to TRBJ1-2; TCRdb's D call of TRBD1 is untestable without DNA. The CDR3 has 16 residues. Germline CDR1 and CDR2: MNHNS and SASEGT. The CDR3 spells CASSATSGGAFYGYTF.

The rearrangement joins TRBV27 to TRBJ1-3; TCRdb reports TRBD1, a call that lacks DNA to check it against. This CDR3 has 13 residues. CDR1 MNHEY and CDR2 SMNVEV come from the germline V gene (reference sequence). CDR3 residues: CASSFGQGNTIYF.

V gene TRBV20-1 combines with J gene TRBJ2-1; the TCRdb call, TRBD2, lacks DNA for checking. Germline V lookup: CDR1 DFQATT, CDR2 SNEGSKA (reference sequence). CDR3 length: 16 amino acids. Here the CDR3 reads CSARDPRLAGGDEQFF.

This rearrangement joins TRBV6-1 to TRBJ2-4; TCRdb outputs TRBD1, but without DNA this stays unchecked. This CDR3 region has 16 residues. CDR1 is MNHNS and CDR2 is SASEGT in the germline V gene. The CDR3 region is CASSGSPPLAKNIQYF.

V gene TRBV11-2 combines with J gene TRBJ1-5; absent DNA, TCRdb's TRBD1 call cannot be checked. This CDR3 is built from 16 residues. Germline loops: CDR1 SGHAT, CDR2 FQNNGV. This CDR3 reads CASSSKQVNSNQPQHF.

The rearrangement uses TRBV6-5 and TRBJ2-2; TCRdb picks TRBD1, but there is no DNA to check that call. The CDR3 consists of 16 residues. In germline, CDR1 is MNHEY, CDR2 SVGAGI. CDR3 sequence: CASSSYSGGRAGKLFF.

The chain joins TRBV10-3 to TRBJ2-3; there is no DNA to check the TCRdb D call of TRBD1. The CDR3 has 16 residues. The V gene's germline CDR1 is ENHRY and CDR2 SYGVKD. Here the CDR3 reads CAISRGDEASTDTQYF.

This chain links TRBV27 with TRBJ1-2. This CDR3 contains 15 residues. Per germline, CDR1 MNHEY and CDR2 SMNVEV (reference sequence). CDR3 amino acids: CASSSPGGGVYGYTF.

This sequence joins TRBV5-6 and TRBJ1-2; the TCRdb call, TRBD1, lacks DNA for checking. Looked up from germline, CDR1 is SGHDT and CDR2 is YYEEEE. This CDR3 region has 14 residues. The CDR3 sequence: CASSFPGQGYGYTF. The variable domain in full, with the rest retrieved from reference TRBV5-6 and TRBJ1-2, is DAGVTQSPTHLIKTRGQQVTLRCSPKSGHDTVSWYQQALGQGPQFIFQYYEEEERQRGNFPDRFSGHQFPNYSSELNVNALLLGDSALYLCASSFPGQGYGYTFGSGTRLTVV.

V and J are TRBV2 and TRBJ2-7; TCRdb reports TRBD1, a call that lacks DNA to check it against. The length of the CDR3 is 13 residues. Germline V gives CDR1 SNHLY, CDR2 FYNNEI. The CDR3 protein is CARTAPNSYEQYF.

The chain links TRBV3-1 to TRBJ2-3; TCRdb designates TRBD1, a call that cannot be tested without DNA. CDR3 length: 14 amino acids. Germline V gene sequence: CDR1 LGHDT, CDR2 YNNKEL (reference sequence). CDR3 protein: CASSHTDREDTQYF.

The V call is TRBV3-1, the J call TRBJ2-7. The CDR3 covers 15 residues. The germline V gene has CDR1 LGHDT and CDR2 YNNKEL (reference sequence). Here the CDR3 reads CASSQDEASSYEQYF.

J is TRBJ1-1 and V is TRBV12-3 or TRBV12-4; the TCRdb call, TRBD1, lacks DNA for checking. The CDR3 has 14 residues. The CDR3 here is CASSWTGIHTEAFF.

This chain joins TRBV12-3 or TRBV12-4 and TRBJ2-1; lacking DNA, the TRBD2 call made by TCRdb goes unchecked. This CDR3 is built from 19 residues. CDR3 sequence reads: CASSPRTSGGAGAYNEQFF.

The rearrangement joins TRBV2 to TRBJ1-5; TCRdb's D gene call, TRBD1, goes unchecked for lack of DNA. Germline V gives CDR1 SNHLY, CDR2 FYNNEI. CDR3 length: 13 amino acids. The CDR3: CASLGTGGRPQHF.

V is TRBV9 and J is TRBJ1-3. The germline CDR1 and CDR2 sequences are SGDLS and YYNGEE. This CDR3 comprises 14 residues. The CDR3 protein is CASSRRSSGNTIYF.

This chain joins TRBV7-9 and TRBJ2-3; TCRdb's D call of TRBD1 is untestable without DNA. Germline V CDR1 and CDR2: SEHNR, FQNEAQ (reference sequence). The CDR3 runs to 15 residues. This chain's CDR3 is CASSLFGGGNDTQYF.

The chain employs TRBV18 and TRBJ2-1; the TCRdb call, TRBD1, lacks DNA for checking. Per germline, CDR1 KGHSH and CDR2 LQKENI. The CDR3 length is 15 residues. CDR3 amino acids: CASSPGRDFYNEQFF.

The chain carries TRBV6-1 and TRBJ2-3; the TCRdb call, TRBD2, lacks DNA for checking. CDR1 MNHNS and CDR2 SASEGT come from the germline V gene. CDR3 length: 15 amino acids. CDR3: CASRTSEYSTDTQYF.

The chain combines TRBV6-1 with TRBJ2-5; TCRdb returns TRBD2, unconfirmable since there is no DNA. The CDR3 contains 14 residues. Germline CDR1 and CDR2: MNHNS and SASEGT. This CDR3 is CASSPPGGAETQYF.

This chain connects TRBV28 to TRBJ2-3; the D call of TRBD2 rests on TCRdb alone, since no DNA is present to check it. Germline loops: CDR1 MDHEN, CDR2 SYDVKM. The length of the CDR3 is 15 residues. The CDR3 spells CASSTGTSPTDTQYF.

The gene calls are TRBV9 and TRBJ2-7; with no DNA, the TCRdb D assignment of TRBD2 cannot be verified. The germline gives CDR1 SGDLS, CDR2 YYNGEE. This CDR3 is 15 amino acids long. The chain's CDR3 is CASSPGASGYYEQYF.

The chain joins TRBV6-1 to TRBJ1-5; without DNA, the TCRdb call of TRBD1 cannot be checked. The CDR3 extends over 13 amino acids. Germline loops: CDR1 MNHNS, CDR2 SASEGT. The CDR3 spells CASRDIGFQPQHF.

This CDR3 is CSAVSGGQETQYF. The V gene is TRBV20-1, the J gene TRBJ2-5; TCRdb designates TRBD2, a call that cannot be tested without DNA. Per the germline V gene, CDR1 is DFQATT and CDR2 is SNEGSKA (reference sequence). The length of the CDR3 is 13 residues.

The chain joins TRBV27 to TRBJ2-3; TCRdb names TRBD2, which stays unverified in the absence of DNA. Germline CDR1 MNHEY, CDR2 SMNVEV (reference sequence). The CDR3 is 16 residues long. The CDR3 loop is CASSLSSGEPPDTQYF.

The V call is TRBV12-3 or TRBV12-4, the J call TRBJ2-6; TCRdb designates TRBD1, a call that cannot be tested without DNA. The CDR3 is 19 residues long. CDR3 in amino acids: CASRPVGGQGLLGANVLTF.

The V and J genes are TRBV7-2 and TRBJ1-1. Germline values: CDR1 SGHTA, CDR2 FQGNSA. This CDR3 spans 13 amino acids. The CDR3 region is CASTQGLNTEAFF.

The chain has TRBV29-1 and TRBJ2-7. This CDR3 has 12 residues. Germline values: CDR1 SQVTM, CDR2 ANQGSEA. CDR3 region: CSVEHFPYEQYF.

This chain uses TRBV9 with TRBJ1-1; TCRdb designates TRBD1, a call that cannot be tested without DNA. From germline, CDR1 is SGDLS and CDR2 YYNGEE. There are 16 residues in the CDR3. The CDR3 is CASSIQPDRVNTEAFF.